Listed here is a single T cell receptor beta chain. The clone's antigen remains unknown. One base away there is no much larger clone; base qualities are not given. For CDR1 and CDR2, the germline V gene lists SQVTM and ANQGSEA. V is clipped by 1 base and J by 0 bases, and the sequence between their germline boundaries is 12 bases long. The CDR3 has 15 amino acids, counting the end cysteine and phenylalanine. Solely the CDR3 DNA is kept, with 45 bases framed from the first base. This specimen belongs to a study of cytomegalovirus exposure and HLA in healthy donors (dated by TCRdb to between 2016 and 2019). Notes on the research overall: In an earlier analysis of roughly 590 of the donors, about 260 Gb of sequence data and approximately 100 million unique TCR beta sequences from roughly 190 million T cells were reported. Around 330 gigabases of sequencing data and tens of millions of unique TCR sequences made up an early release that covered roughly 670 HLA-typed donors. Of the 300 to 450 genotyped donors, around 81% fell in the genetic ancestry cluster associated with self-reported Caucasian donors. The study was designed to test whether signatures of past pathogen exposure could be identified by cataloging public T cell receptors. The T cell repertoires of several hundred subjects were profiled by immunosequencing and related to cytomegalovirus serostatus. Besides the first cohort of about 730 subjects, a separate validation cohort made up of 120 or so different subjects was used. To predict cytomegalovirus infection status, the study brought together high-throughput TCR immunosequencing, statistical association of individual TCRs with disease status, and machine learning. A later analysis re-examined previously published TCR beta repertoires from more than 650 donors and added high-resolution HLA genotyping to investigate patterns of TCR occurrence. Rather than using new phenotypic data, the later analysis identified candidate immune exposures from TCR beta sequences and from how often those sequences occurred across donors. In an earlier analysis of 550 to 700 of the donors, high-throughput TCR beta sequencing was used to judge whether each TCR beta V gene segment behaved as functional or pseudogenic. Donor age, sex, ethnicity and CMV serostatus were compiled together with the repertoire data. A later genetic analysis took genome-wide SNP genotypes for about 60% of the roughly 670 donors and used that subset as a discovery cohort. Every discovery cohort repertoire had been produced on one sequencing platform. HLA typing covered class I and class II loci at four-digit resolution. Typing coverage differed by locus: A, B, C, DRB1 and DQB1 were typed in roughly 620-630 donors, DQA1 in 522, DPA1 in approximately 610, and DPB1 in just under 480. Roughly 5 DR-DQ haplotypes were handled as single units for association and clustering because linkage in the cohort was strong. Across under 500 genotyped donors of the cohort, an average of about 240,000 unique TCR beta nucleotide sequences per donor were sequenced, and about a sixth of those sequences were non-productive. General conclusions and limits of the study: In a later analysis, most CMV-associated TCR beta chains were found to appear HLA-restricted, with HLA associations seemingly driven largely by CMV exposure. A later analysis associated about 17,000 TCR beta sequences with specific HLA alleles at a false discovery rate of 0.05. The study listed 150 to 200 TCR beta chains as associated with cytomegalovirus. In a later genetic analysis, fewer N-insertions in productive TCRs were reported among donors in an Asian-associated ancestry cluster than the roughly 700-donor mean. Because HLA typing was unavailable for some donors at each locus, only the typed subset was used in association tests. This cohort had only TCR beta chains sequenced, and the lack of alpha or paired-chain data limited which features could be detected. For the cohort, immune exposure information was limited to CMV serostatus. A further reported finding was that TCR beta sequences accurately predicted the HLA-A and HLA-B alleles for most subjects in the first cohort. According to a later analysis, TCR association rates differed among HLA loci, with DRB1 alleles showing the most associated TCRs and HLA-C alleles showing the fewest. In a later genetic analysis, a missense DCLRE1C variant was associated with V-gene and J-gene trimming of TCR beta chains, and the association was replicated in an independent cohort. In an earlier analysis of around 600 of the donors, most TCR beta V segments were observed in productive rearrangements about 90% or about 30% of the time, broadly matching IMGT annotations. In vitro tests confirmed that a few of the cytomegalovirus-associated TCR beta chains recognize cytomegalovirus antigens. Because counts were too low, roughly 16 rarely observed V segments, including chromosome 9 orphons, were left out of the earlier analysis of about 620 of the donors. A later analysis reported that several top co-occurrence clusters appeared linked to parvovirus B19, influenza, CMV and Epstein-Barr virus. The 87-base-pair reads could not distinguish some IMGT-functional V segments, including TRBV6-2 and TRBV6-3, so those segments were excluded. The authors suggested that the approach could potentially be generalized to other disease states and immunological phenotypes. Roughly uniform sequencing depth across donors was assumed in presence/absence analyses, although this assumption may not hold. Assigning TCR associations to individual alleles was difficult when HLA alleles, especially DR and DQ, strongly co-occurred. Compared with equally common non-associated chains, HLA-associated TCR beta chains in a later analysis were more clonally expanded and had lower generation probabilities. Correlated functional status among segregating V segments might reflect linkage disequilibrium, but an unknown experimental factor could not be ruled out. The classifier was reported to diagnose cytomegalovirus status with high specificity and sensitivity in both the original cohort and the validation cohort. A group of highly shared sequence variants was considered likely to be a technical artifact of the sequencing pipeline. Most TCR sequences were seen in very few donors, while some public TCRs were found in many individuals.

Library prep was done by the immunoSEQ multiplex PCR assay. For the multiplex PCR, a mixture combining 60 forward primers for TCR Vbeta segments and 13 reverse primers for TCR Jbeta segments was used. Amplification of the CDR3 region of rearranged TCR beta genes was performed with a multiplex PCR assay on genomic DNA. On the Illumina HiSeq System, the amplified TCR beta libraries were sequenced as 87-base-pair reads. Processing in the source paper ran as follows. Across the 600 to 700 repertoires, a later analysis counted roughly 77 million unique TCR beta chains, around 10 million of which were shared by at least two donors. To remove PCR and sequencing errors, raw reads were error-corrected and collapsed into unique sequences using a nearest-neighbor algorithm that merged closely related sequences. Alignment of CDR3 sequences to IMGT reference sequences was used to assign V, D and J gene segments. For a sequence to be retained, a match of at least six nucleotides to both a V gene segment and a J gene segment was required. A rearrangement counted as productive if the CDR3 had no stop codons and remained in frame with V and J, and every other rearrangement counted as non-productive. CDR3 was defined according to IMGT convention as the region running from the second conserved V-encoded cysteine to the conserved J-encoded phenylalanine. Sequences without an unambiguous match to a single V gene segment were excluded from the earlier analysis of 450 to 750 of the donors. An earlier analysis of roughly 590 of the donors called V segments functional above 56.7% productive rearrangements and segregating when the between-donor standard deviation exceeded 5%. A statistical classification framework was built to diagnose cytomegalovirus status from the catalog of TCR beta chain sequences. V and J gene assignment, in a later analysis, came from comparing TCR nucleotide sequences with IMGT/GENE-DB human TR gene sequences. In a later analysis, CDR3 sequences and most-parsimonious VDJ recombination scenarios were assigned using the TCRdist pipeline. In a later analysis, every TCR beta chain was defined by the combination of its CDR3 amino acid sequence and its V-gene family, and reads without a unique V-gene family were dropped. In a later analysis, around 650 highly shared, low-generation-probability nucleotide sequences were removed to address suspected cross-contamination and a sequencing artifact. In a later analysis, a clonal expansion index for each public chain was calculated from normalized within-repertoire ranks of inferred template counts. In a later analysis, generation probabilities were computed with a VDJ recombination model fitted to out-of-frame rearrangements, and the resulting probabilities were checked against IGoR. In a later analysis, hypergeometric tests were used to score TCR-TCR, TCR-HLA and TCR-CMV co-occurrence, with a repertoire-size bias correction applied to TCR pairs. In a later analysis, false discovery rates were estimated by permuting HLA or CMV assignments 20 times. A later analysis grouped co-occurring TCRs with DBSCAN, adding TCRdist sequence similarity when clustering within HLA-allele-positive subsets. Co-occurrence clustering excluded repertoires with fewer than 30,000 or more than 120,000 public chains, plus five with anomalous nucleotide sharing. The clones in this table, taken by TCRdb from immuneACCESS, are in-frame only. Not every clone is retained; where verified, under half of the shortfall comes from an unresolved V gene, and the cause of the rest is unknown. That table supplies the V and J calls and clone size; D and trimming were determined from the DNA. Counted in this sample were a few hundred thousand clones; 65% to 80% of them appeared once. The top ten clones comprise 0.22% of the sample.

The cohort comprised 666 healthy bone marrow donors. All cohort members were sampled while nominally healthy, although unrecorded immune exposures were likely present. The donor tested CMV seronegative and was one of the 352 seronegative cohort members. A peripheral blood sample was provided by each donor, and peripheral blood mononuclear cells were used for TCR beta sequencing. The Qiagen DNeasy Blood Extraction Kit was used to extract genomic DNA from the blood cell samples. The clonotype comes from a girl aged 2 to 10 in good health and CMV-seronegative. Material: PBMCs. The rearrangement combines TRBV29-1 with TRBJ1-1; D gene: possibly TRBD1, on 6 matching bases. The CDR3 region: CSVEGWDTLNTEAFF. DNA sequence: TGCAGCGTTGAAGGATGGGACACCCTGAACACTGAAGCTTTCTTT.